Shown below are 20 T cell receptor beta chains from a single sample sequenced in a study of blood T cells in healthy people across ages. For the second PCR, which ran for roughly 6 to 11 cycles, a sample-barcoded 5' primer and a J-beta primer mix were used. TCRdb reanalysed the 5' RACE reads using MiXCR and keeps one entry per CDR3 protein. The data contain some 1.4 million distinct CDR3 sequences, roughly 40% of them seen just once; the ten biggest clones take up approximately 7.9%. The sequenced material came from blood. The receptors come from a woman younger than 35 in good health.

V gene TRBV27 combines with J gene TRBJ1-2, with 7 bases that match TRBD1. From germline, CDR1 is MNHEY and CDR2 SMNVEV (reference sequence). The CDR3 sequence is 13 residues long. The ends lost 3 bases at V and 8 bases at J; junction bases unmatched: 6. Written as DNA, the CDR3 is TGTGCCAGCAGTTTTACAGGGGTCGGAGGCTACACCTTC. Amino acids: CASSFTGVGGYTF.

This chain joins TRBV29-1 and TRBJ2-7; 11 bases are a match to TRBD1. This CDR3 has 14 amino acids. V dropped 1 base and J dropped 6; count of bases not matched to a gene: 5. CDR1 SQVTM and CDR2 ANQGSEA come from the germline V gene. The DNA for the CDR3 is TGCAGCGTTGAAGTTAGGACAGGGGGCGGCGAGCAGTACTTC. This gives the protein CSVEVRTGGGEQYF.

The chain combines TRBV20-1 with TRBJ1-1, with 8 bases matching TRBD1. The CDR3 runs 13 residues. Germline CDR1 DFQATT, CDR2 SNEGSKA (reference sequence). V gave up 4 bases and J gave up 3 bases; unmatched junction bases: 4. The CDR3 spells CSATTGGYTEAFF. As DNA, the CDR3 is TGCAGTGCTACTACAGGGGGTTACACTGAAGCTTTCTTT.

This clonotype has a handful of counts. This chain links TRBV7-9 with TRBJ2-5, with TRBD2 identical over 9 bases. The CDR3 totals 15 residues. J gave up 4 bases and V 3 bases, and 6 bases lay outside the gene matches. In germline, CDR1 is SEHNR, CDR2 FQNEAQ (reference sequence). This chain's CDR3 is CASSFTASGAETQYF. CDR3 DNA sequence: TGTGCCAGCAGCTTTACGGCTAGCGGGGCAGAGACCCAGTACTTC.

The V call is TRBV9, the J call TRBJ1-1; D gene unclear. The CDR3 extends over 14 amino acids. V lost 4 bases to trimming and J lost 0 bases, with 10 bases between them. CDR1 and CDR2 (germline): SGDLS, YYNGEE. The CDR3, as DNA: TGTGCCAGCAGCCCACAGACCATGAACACTGAAGCTTTCTTT. It specifies CASSPQTMNTEAFF.

V usage is TRBV10-3 and J usage is TRBJ1-5; unclear D gene. V was pared by 0 bases and J by 6 bases, with 15 bases between. CDR3 length equals 16 residues. The V gene's germline CDR1 is ENHRY and CDR2 SYGVKD. The CDR3 loop is CAISESIDTAAQPQHF. For the CDR3, the DNA is TGTGCCATCAGTGAGTCGATAGATACAGCAGCTCAGCCCCAGCATTTT.

This clonotype was counted between two and nine times. The V call is TRBV7-6, the J call TRBJ2-3; unclear D gene. Germline CDR1 is SGHVS and CDR2 is FNYEAQ. The V end lost 4 bases, the J end lost 11 bases, and 16 bases lay between the germline ends. The CDR3 is 13 amino acids. The CDR3 loop is CASSYGRLRGQYF. In DNA form, the CDR3 reads TGTGCCAGCAGCTACGGCCGGCTCCGAGGGCAGTATTTT.

The rearrangement joins TRBV12-3 or TRBV12-4 to TRBJ1-6; D is perhaps TRBD1 (5 bases). The CDR3 spans 13 residues. Trimming left V 5 bases short and J 9 bases short, with 11 bases between. The CDR3 DNA is TGTGCCAGCAGTCTAATGGGGGGTTCACCCCTCCACTTT. Translation: CASSLMGGSPLHF.

The table lists this clonotype with a few counts. The V and J genes are TRBV10-3 and TRBJ2-5, with a possible D match to TRBD2 (6 bases). The length of the CDR3 is 13 residues. CDR1 is ENHRY, CDR2 SYGVKD, per germline. Between the trimmed V and J ends, which lost 5 bases and 5 bases, there was a span of 12 bases. The CDR3 coding sequence is TGTGCCATCAGTCCCGGGGGAGAGGAGACCCAGTACTTC. Residues: CAISPGGEETQYF.

The chain couples TRBV4-2 to TRBJ2-5; 9 nucleotides line up with TRBD2. The germline V gene encodes CDR1 LGHNA and CDR2 YNFKEQ. The CDR3 spans 16 residues. Losses at the gene ends were 0 bases for V and 7 bases for J; bases not matched to a gene: 9. This chain's CDR3 is CASSQDTASGEVTQYF. CDR3 nucleotides: TGTGCCAGCAGCCAAGATACGGCTAGCGGGGAGGTGACCCAGTACTTC.

The chain recombines TRBV30 with TRBJ2-5; D is ambiguous. The V and J ends lost 2 bases and 4 bases respectively, with 14 bases between them. CDR1 is GTSNPN and CDR2 is SVGIG in the germline V gene (reference sequence). This CDR3 region has 14 residues. As DNA, the CDR3 is TGTGCCTGGAGTCTTAGGTTCATACGAGAGACCCAGTACTTC. This translates into CAWSLRFIRETQYF.

V is TRBV12-5 and J is TRBJ2-1, with 9 bases that match TRBD2. Looked up from germline, CDR1 is LGHNT and CDR2 is FRNRAP. The CDR3 loop spans 19 amino acids. The junction had 16 bases not matched to a gene; V was cut back by 2 bases and J by 5 bases. Here the CDR3 reads CASGLSFLPVAGEHNEQFF. CDR3 sequence (DNA): TGTGCTAGTGGTTTGTCCTTCCTCCCCGTAGCGGGAGAACACAATGAGCAGTTCTTC.

The chain employs TRBV4-2 and TRBJ2-5; D assignment may be TRBD1 or TRBD2 (5 bases each). Trimming took off 4 bases at V and 2 bases at J, with 17 bases between the two ends. This CDR3 has 16 amino acids. From germline, CDR1 is LGHNA and CDR2 YNFKEQ. The CDR3 coding sequence is TGTGCCAGCAGCCTCAACCCCGGGACGGCTCAAGAGACCCAGTACTTC. Translation: CASSLNPGTAQETQYF.

V is TRBV14 and J is TRBJ1-2; no definite D call. Germline CDR1 SGHDN, CDR2 FVKESK. This CDR3 region has 15 residues. V lost 3 bases, J lost 0 bases, and 11 bases lay in between. In DNA, the CDR3 is TGTGCCAGCAGCCAGGACCACGGTGCTAACTATGGCTACACCTTC. Translation: CASSQDHGANYGYTF.

This chain joins TRBV7-6 and TRBJ1-3; unclear D gene. CDR3 length: 15 residues. Trimming shortened V by 5 bases and J by 0 bases, and 11 bases separated the two germline ends. Looked up from germline, CDR1 is SGHVS and CDR2 is FNYEAQ. This chain's CDR3 is CASSTEVNSGNTIYF. The CDR3 DNA follows: TGTGCCAGCAGCACAGAAGTTAACTCTGGAAACACCATATATTTT.

V is TRBV10-3 and J is TRBJ1-2; D might be TRBD1 (5 bases). Trimming shortened V by 8 bases and J by 7 bases, and 20 bases separated the two germline ends. The CDR3 totals 14 residues. The V gene's germline CDR1 is ENHRY and CDR2 SYGVKD. The DNA of the CDR3 is TGTGCCATCGGCGGGCAGGGTACGGCCTGTGGCTACACCTTC. This encodes CAIGGQGTACGYTF.

The chain joins TRBV6-6 to TRBJ1-6; 10 bases align to TRBD1. Per germline, CDR1 MNHNY and CDR2 SVGAGI (reference sequence). The junction had 3 bases not matched to a gene; V was cut back by 2 bases and J by 8 bases. The CDR3 has 15 amino acids. The DNA for the CDR3 is TGTGCCAGCAGTTACGCAGGACAGGGGGATTCACCCCTCCACTTT. This translates into CASSYAGQGDSPLHF.

The chain combines TRBV29-1 with TRBJ1-3; D is ambiguous. CDR3 length: 13 amino acids. The V and J ends lost 8 bases and 3 bases respectively, with 14 bases between them. Germline-derived CDR1 and CDR2 are SQVTM and ANQGSEA. The CDR3 is CSFLDTLGNTIYF. The DNA of the CDR3 is TGCAGCTTCCTAGACACCCTTGGAAACACCATATATTTT.

In this sample, this clonotype turned up a few times. The V gene is TRBV20-1, the J gene TRBJ2-5; D remains unclear. The CDR3 is made up of 12 amino acids. Trimming took 6 bases from V and 5 from J, leaving 13 bases between them. The V gene's germline CDR1 is DFQATT and CDR2 SNEGSKA (reference sequence). The CDR3 DNA reads as TGCAGTGCCCCGAGACCGCTGGAGACCCAGTACTTC. Protein: CSAPRPLETQYF.

This clonotype was seen repeatedly, ten times or more. The chain uses TRBV9 and TRBJ2-3; D is unclear. The ends were cut back, 4 bases at V and 4 bases at J, with 10 bases in the middle. Germline CDR1 SGDLS, CDR2 YYNGEE. The CDR3 is made up of 13 amino acids. In DNA form, the CDR3 reads TGTGCCAGCAGCCCCCGGCACTCAGATACGCAGTATTTT. Translating it yields CASSPRHSDTQYF.